This T cell receptor beta chain was sequenced for a study of blood T cell repertoires in COVID-19. Study details: Donors in the United States, Italy and Spain gave samples during acute or convalescent COVID-19.

In germline, CDR1 is SGHRS, CDR2 YFSETQ. Losses at the gene ends were 1 base for V and 0 bases for J; bases not matched to a gene: 1. This CDR3 is built from 15 residues. In the source study's methods: Nucleated cell counts were estimated from reference gene primer amplification. Some clones are missing from TCRdb's copy, which holds only in-frame ones; the method was immunoSEQ multiplex PCR. V and J calls plus clone size are reproduced from that table; the DNA served to infer D and trimming. The sample has 8,500 to 10,000 clones; about three quarters are singletons. The source is a man aged 60 to 75 with active COVID-19. The sequencing sample was made of peripheral blood. This chain links TRBV5-1 with TRBJ2-3, with 8 nucleotides matching TRBD1. CDR3 residues: CASSLSGGSTDTQYF. CDR3 DNA: TGCGCCAGCAGCTTGTCAGGGGGCAGCACAGATACGCAGTATTTT. The entire variable domain, with the rest obtained from reference TRBV5-1 and TRBJ2-3, is as follows: KAGVTQTPRYLIKTRGQQVTLSCSPISGHRSVSWYQQTPGQGLQFLFEYFSETQRNKGNFPGRFSGRQFSNSRSEMNVSTLELGDSALYLCASSLSGGSTDTQYFGPGTRLTVL.